Sequencing of this TCR beta chain was carried out in a study of OX40 agonist ivuxolimab in advanced cancers. About the study: While on treatment, patients had intravenous ivuxolimab at 0.01 to 10 mg/kg every 2 weeks. General study results and limits: Relatively little clonal expansion, among the lowest observed, appeared in partial responders at 0.1-3.0 mg/kg. Expanded clones belonging to CD8+ T cells outnumbered, on average, those of CD4+.

In regard to this clone: Its specificity is unknown.

Assay: immunoSEQ multiplex PCR; the TCRdb copy retains only in-frame clones and omits some. The sample carries more than 45,000 clones, roughly 87% recorded once. The timepoints at which blood was sampled were baseline, cycle 4 day 1, and cycle 7 day 1. The CDR3 length is 15 residues. The germline gives CDR1 LGHNA, CDR2 YSLEER. V lost 0 bases and J 2 bases, leaving 7 bases between the germline ends. The TCR comes from an adult with an advanced solid tumor such as melanoma, head and neck, liver or kidney cancer. Source: CD4+ or CD8+ T cells sorted from blood, taken in a trial of the OX40 agonist ivuxolimab. The chain joins TRBV4-3 to TRBJ1-4, with D hard to call. CDR3 amino acids: CASSQDGWTNEKLFF. CDR3 DNA: TGCGCCAGCAGCCAAGATGGGTGGACTAATGAAAAACTGTTTTTT.